Each of the 25 T cell receptor beta chains below was sequenced from the same sample in a study of control samples from healthy donors and cancer patients. Some clones are missing from TCRdb's copy, which holds only in-frame ones; the method was immunoSEQ multiplex PCR. The data hold some 170,000 clones, with roughly 95% observed a single time. The material sequenced was blood. The receptors were sampled from a woman in her twenties or thirties in good health.

V and J are TRBV5-4 and TRBJ1-4, with a possible D match to TRBD1 (6 bases). The germline V and J ends were trimmed by 6 bases and 7 bases, with 13 bases remaining between them. Germline V gene lookup returns CDR1 SGHNT and CDR2 YYREEE (reference sequence). There are 13 residues in the CDR3. CDR3 loop: CASTLWGAEKLFF. CDR3 sequence (DNA): TGTGCCAGCACCCTGTGGGGGGCTGAAAAACTGTTTTTT.

The chain recombines TRBV18 with TRBJ2-7; tentative D call: TRBD2 (5 bases). V dropped 2 bases and J dropped 0 bases, with 11 bases sitting between them. Per the germline V gene, CDR1 is KGHSH and CDR2 is LQKENI. This CDR3 contains 15 residues. The CDR3 is CASSPIEGSSYEQYF. The DNA of the CDR3 is TGTGCCAGCTCACCAATCGAAGGGAGCTCCTACGAGCAGTACTTC.

J is TRBJ1-2 and V is TRBV9; D gene unclear. The CDR3 runs to 12 residues. Germline CDR1 reads SGDLS; CDR2 reads YYNGEE. The ends were cut back, 0 bases at V and 1 base at J, with 1 base in the middle. The CDR3 DNA reads as TGTGCCAGCAGCGTAGGTAACTATGGCTACACCTTC. Translating it yields CASSVGNYGYTF.

The chain uses TRBV19 and TRBJ2-2; D is unclear. Trimming removed 7 bases at V and 6 bases at J, with 12 bases between. The length of the CDR3 is 13 residues. Germline V gene sequence: CDR1 LNHDA, CDR2 SQIVND (reference sequence). CDR3 bases: TGTGCCAGTACCCTTTCTGGCCCCGGGGAGCTGTTTTTT. It is translated as CASTLSGPGELFF.

The J gene is TRBJ1-6, the V gene TRBV5-6; TRBD1 matches 9 bases. The CDR3 totals 14 residues. Trimming cost V 6 bases and J 8 bases; bases outside gene matches: 6. The germline V gene encodes CDR1 SGHDT and CDR2 YYEEEE. CDR3 region: CASTTGQGHSPLHF. CDR3 nucleotide sequence: TGTGCCAGCACCACGGGACAGGGTCATTCACCCCTCCACTTT.

The chain uses TRBV2 and TRBJ2-2, with D possibly being TRBD2 (6 bases). The CDR3 contains 15 residues. Germline CDR1 and CDR2: SNHLY and FYNNEI. Trimming removed 7 bases from V and 2 bases from J, with 14 bases in between. The CDR3 DNA reads TGTGCCAGCACCCCGGGACTCTTAAACACCGGGGAGCTGTTTTTT. Amino acid sequence: CASTPGLLNTGELFF.

J is TRBJ2-3 and V is TRBV4-1; 11 bases are shared with TRBD1. The CDR3 length is 17 residues. V lost 6 bases, J lost 4 bases, and 12 bases stayed unmatched. Germline CDR1 and CDR2: MGHRA and YSYEKL. The CDR3 DNA reads TGCGCCAGCAGACCGCCTCCGGGACAGGGGGGTTCAGATACGCAGTATTTT. Protein sequence: CASRPPPGQGGSDTQYF.

This chain links TRBV19 with TRBJ2-7, with 10 nucleotides matching TRBD2. CDR1 is LNHDA, CDR2 SQIVND, per germline (reference sequence). Germline trimming cut 6 bases from V and 2 bases from J; bases unmatched to any gene: 7. The CDR3 spans 15 residues. CDR3 sequence reads: CASRPGLAETYEQYF. CDR3 coding DNA: TGTGCCAGTAGGCCAGGACTAGCGGAGACCTACGAGCAGTACTTC.

This chain links TRBV4-2 with TRBJ2-6, with TRBD2 matching 11 bases. J lost 0 bases, V lost 1 base, and 2 bases had no gene match. Germline V CDR1 and CDR2: LGHNA, YNFKEQ. The CDR3 runs 18 residues. This chain's CDR3 is CASSQATSGTSGANVLTF. The CDR3 DNA reads as TGTGCCAGCAGCCAAGCGACTAGCGGGACCTCTGGGGCCAACGTCCTGACTTTC.

The gene calls are TRBV28 and TRBJ1-6; the match to TRBD1 covers 9 bases. V lost 8 bases, J lost 7 bases, and 9 bases stayed unmatched. The CDR3 sequence is 15 residues long. Germline CDR1 and CDR2: MDHEN and SYDVKM. This CDR3 is CASRTPGQGNSPLHF. The CDR3 DNA reads as TGTGCCAGCCGAACCCCGGGACAGGGAAATTCACCCCTCCACTTT.

The sample holds one count of this clone. The chain has TRBV7-8 and TRBJ2-3; 7 bases map to TRBD2. Germline CDR1 reads SGHVS; CDR2 reads FQNEAQ. The ends lost 5 bases at V and 3 bases at J; junction bases unmatched: 14. The CDR3 is 17 amino acids. The CDR3 region is CASSIRHRAGRTDTQYF. As DNA, the CDR3 is TGTGCCAGCAGCATTCGACACCGAGCGGGGCGGACAGATACGCAGTATTTT.

The J gene is TRBJ2-7, the V gene TRBV6-5, with 8 bases fitting TRBD1. V was clipped by 6 bases and J by 0 bases; unmatched bases: 4. Germline CDR1 is MNHEY and CDR2 is SVGAGI. The CDR3 is made up of 14 amino acids. CDR3 DNA sequence: TGTGCCAGCAGGGACAGGGTAAACTCCTACGAGCAGTACTTC. As protein: CASRDRVNSYEQYF.

This clone was counted only a few times. The gene calls are TRBV19 and TRBJ1-2; no clear D. Deletions cut 3 bases from V and 6 bases from J, with 14 bases between. From germline, CDR1 is LNHDA and CDR2 SQIVND (reference sequence). There are 14 residues in the CDR3. The CDR3 DNA is TGTGCCAGTAGTATTTCGCTGCGGACCGATGGCTACACCTTC. As protein: CASSISLRTDGYTF.

This clone was found once. The identical CDR3 is also encoded by other nucleotide sequences in the sample. This chain connects TRBV18 to TRBJ2-5; D not certain. Germline V gene lookup returns CDR1 KGHSH and CDR2 LQKENI. Between the trimmed V and J ends, which lost 3 bases and 1 base, there was a span of 3 bases. There are 12 residues in the CDR3. CDR3 bases: TGTGCCAGCTCACCGCTCCAAGAGACCCAGTACTTC. Its translation: CASSPLQETQYF.

CDR3 protein: CASSAALTGPQHF. CDR3 bases: TGTGCCAGCAGCGCGGCCCTTACCGGGCCCCAGCATTTT. The V call is TRBV5-4, the J call TRBJ1-5; D uncertain. Germline V CDR1 and CDR2: SGHNT, YYREEE (reference sequence). V lost 4 bases, J lost 9 bases, and 14 bases lay in between. There are 13 residues in the CDR3. Drawing the rest from reference TRBV5-4 and TRBJ1-5, the complete variable domain is ETGVTQSPTHLIKTRGQQVTLRCSSQSGHNTVSWYQQALGQGPQFIFQYYREEENGRGNFPPRFSGLQFPNYSSELNVNALELDDSALYLCASSAALTGPQHFGDGTRLSIL.

The V call is TRBV3-1 (or the pseudogene TRBV3-2), the J call TRBJ2-3; 8 bases fit TRBD1. The CDR3 length is 16 residues. The J segment lost 2 bases and the V segment lost 0 bases, leaving 4 bases of the junction unmatched. The germline CDR1 and CDR2 sequences are LGHDT and YNNKEL (reference sequence). CDR3 residues: CASSQDVTGATDTQYF. The CDR3 DNA reads TGTGCCAGCAGCCAAGATGTGACAGGGGCCACAGATACGCAGTATTTT.

The chain is built from TRBV5-1 and TRBJ2-7, with 9 bases that match TRBD1. The V gene's germline CDR1 is SGHRS and CDR2 YFSETQ. The CDR3 sequence is 13 residues long. V gave up 4 bases and J gave up 6 bases; unmatched junction bases: 5. CDR3 sequence (DNA): TGCGCCAGCAGCCCAGGGACAGGGATCGAGCAGTACTTC. Amino acids: CASSPGTGIEQYF.

The CDR3 nucleotides are TGTGCCAGCAGCCTCGGGACGGAGGAGGACTTTAGCGAGCAGTTCTTC. This sequence encodes CASSLGTEEDFSEQFF. This chain connects TRBV6-6 to TRBJ2-1; D is tentatively TRBD1 or TRBD2 (5 bases each). V gave up 6 bases and J gave up 10 bases, with 25 bases separating them. From germline, CDR1 is MNHNY and CDR2 SVGAGI (reference sequence). The CDR3 is made up of 16 amino acids.

The chain uses TRBV7-3 and TRBJ2-1; a weak D match, TRBD1 (6 bases). Germline CDR1 SGHTA, CDR2 FQGTGA. V was cut by 1 base and J by 8 bases, with 9 bases left in between. This CDR3 spans 13 amino acids. The CDR3 bases are TGTGCCAGCAGCTTAATACAGGGATATGAGCAGTTCTTC. Translated: CASSLIQGYEQFF.

This chain links TRBV28 with TRBJ2-5, with 8 bases fitting TRBD1. From germline, CDR1 is MDHEN and CDR2 SYDVKM. This CDR3 comprises 17 residues. The V gene end was trimmed by 3 bases and the J gene end by 5 bases; junction bases not matched to a gene: 14. The CDR3, as DNA: TGTGCCAGCAGTTTCCGGAGGGGCAGGGGGCATGGGGAGACCCAGTACTTC. Protein product: CASSFRRGRGHGETQYF.

The chain couples TRBV7-8 to TRBJ2-7; D is uncertain. V shed 5 bases and J shed 4 bases, with 6 bases lying between them. Germline V gene data show CDR1 as SGHVS and CDR2 as FQNEAQ. The CDR3 covers 11 residues. The CDR3 sequence is CASSLEYEQYF. DNA of the CDR3: TGTGCCAGCAGCCTCGAATACGAGCAGTACTTC. Together with reference TRBV7-8 and TRBJ2-7, the CDR3 gives the full variable domain: GAGVSQSPRYKVAKRGQDVALRCDPISGHVSLFWYQQALGQGPEFLTYFQNEAQLDKSGLPSDRFFAERPEGSVSTLKIQRTQQEDSAVYLCASSLEYEQYFGPGTRLTVT.

This clone was seen just once. The V gene is TRBV7-2, the J gene TRBJ2-2, with D tentatively TRBD2 (5 bases). The CDR3 is 16 residues long. V was pared by 1 base and J by 7 bases, with 16 bases between. Per the germline V gene, CDR1 is SGHTA and CDR2 is FQGNSA. The CDR3 protein is CASSLVRAEEGGELFF. The DNA of the CDR3 is TGTGCCAGCAGCTTAGTGAGAGCGGAGGAAGGCGGGGAGCTGTTTTTT.

V and J are TRBV5-5 and TRBJ2-7; 9 nucleotides agree with TRBD2. Germline V gives CDR1 SGHKS, CDR2 YYEKEE (reference sequence). The CDR3 totals 16 residues. J gave up 0 bases and V 0 bases, and 4 bases lay outside the gene matches. The CDR3 DNA reads as TGTGCCAGCAGCTTGGTTGGCGGGAGGGCCTCCTACGAGCAGTACTTC. Translation: CASSLVGGRASYEQYF.

The CDR3 here is CASSLAGGREQYF. The CDR3 DNA sequence: TGTGCCAGCAGCTTAGCGGGGGGGCGGGAGCAGTACTTC. The rearrangement links TRBV7-9 to TRBJ2-7, with a tentative D call TRBD2 (7 bases). This CDR3 comprises 13 residues. V shed 0 bases and J shed 7 bases, with 10 bases lying between them. The germline V gene has CDR1 SEHNR and CDR2 FQNEAQ (reference sequence).

The rearrangement joins TRBV28 to TRBJ2-2; 10 nucleotides match TRBD1. Per germline, CDR1 MDHEN and CDR2 SYDVKM. The J segment lost 13 bases and the V segment lost 6 bases, leaving 11 bases of the junction unmatched. The CDR3 spans 14 residues. The CDR3 region is CASRPGTGEGGLFF. For the CDR3, the DNA is TGTGCCAGCAGGCCCGGGACAGGGGAAGGCGGGCTGTTTTTT.